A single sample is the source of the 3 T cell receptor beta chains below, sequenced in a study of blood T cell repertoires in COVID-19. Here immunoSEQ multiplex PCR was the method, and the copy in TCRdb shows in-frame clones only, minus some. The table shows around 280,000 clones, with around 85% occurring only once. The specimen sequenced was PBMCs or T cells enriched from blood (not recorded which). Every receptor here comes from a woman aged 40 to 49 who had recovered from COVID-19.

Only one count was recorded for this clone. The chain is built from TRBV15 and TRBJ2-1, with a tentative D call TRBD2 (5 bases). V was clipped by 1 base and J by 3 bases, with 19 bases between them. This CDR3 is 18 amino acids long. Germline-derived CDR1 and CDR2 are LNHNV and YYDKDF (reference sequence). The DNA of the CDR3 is TGTGCCACCAGCAGAGGGGTCACAGAGGGCGGAGGCTACAATGAGCAGTTCTTC. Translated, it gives CATSRGVTEGGGYNEQFF. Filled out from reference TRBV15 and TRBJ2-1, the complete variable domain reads DAMVIQNPRYQVTQFGKPVTLSCSQTLNHNVMYWYQQKSSQAPKLLFHYYDKDFNNEADTPDNFQSRRPNTSFCFLDIRSPGLGDTAMYLCATSRGVTEGGGYNEQFFGPGTRLTVL.

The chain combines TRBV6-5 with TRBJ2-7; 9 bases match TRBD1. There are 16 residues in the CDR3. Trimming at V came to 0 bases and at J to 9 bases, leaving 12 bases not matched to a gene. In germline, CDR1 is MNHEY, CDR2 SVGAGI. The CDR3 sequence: CASSYSPPGQGQRQYF. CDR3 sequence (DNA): TGTGCCAGCAGTTACTCGCCCCCGGGACAGGGACAACGGCAGTACTTC.

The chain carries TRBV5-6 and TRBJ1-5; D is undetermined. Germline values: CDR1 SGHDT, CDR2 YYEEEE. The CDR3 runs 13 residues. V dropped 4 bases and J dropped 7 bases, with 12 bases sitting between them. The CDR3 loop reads CASSRGLFQPQHF. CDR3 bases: TGTGCCAGCAGCCGGGGTCTTTTCCAGCCCCAGCATTTT.